The subject of this entry is one T cell receptor beta chain. As yet, its antigen is unknown. These data come from a study of blood T cell dynamics during melanoma immunotherapy. Overall study context: First-line therapy was either pembrolizumab or nivolumab with ipilimumab for metastatic melanoma.

Whole-study findings and limits: At W3, later disease-control patients showed bifurcated PBMC repertoire changes, unlike progressors.

Documented time point: pre-treatment baseline. Patients had no prior systemic cancer treatment, immunosuppressants or other active cancers. A fixed DNA input of around 0.35 ug was used per bulk PBMC sample. Produced via immunoSEQ multiplex PCR; TCRdb's table is partial and in-frame only. The sample consists of approximately 25,000 clones, around 88% of them appearing once. Looked up from germline, CDR1 is MDHEN and CDR2 is SYDVKM. The CDR3 runs 12 residues. V lost 3 bases to trimming and J lost 7 bases, with 7 bases between them. Material: blood, obtained from a patient treated with checkpoint blockade. The genes are TRBV28 and TRBJ1-5, with D unclear. This TCR was recovered from a human donor with melanoma. The CDR3 sequence is CASSLPGQPQHF. The CDR3 bases are TGTGCCAGCAGTTTGCCGGGCCAGCCCCAGCATTTT.